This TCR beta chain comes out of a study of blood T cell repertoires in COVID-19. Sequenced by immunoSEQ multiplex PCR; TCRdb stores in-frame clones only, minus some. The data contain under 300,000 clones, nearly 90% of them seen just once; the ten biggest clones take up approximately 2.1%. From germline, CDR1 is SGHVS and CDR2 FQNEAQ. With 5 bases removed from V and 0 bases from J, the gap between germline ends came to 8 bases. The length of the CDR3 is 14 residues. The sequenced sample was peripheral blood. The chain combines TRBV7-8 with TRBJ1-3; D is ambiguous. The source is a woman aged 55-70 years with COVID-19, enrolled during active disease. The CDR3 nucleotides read TGTGCCAGCAGCATTTTACTCTCTGGAAACACCATATATTTT. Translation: CASSILLSGNTIYF. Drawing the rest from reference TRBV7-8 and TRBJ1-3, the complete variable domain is GAGVSQSPRYKVAKRGQDVALRCDPISGHVSLFWYQQALGQGPEFLTYFQNEAQLDKSGLPSDRFFAERPEGSVSTLKIQRTQQEDSAVYLCASSILLSGNTIYFGEGSWLTVV.